The 20 T cell receptor beta chains below were found in one sample sequenced in a study of blood T cells in healthy people across ages. PCR was performed a second time for roughly 7 to 11 cycles using a sample-barcoded 5' primer and a J-beta primer mix. MiXCR, run by TCRdb on the 5' RACE reads, gives a single entry per CDR3 protein. The sample lists roughly 790,000 distinct CDR3 sequences, around 40% occurring once. Material for sequencing was blood. All receptors come from a woman aged 55-70 years in good health.

To note about this clonotype: A read error may produce the germline difference seen at one junction end. This rearrangement joins TRBV6-2 or TRBV6-3 to TRBJ2-1; D is unclear. Germline-derived CDR1 and CDR2 are MNHEY and SVGEGT. The CDR3 runs to 16 residues. This CDR3 reads CASSYPATKDYNEQFF. CDR3 in DNA: TGTGCTAGCAGTTACCCGGCCACAAAAGATTACAATGAGCAGTTCTTC.

The count of this clonotype is one. CDR3 residues: CSVEETDGISGNTIYF. The CDR3 DNA reads as TGCAGCGTTGAAGAGACGGACGGCATCTCTGGAAACACCATATATTTT. The gene calls are TRBV29-1 and TRBJ1-3; D is unclear. The germline V and J ends were trimmed by 0 bases and 0 bases, with 12 bases remaining between them. The CDR3 has 16 amino acids. CDR1 and CDR2 from the germline V gene are SQVTM and ANQGSEA.

This clonotype was seen a handful of times. V is TRBV2 and J is TRBJ2-5; D uncertain. The V and J ends lost 3 bases and 5 bases respectively, with 7 bases between them. The V gene's germline CDR1 is SNHLY and CDR2 FYNNEI. This CDR3 has 12 residues. The CDR3 region has the DNA TGTGCCAGCAGTGACGGTTGGGAGACCCAGTACTTC. Translation gives CASSDGWETQYF.

The J gene is TRBJ1-4, the V gene TRBV29-1; weak D call: TRBD1 (5 bases). The CDR3 spans 12 residues. CDR1 is SQVTM, CDR2 ANQGSEA, per germline. V was cut by 7 bases and J by 6 bases, with 12 bases left in between. This CDR3 reads CSADPGDEKLFF. For the CDR3, the DNA is TGCAGCGCGGACCCGGGGGATGAAAAACTGTTTTTT.

The chain carries TRBV5-6 and TRBJ2-1; D not resolved. The assigned J gene may be wrong: the sequence end matches TRBJ2-7 better. The CDR3 is made up of 14 amino acids. Germline V lookup: CDR1 SGHDT, CDR2 YYEEEE. CDR3 in DNA: TGTGCCAGCAGCTTGAGGCACATCTACAATGAGCAGTACTTC. Its protein is CASSLRHIYNEQYF.

This chain connects TRBV19 to TRBJ2-1; the D is unclear. The closer fit of TRBJ2-7 to the DNA end suggests the J call may be wrong. This CDR3 contains 14 residues. Germline assignment: CDR1 LNHDA and CDR2 SQIVND (reference sequence). DNA of the CDR3: TGTGCCAGTAGGAAGCCGAGCTCCTACAATGAGCAGTACTTC. It encodes CASRKPSSYNEQYF.

This clonotype occurred a few times. This chain joins TRBV20-1 and TRBJ2-3, with TRBD2 identical over 8 bases. Looked up from germline, CDR1 is DFQATT and CDR2 is SNEGSKA (reference sequence). Trimming cost V 4 bases and J 0 bases; bases outside gene matches: 9. CDR3 length: 16 residues. The CDR3 nucleotides read TGCAGTGCTACCCGGGGTAGCGGGATTAGCACAGATACGCAGTATTTT. The encoded protein is CSATRGSGISTDTQYF.

The V and J genes are TRBV28 and TRBJ1-4, with unresolved D. The V gene lost 6 bases and the J gene lost 5 bases, with 16 bases spanning the gap. CDR3 length: 15 residues. The germline CDR1 and CDR2 sequences are MDHEN and SYDVKM. The CDR3 DNA reads as TGTGCCAGCAGCCAATCTTGGGTCCGAAATGAAAAACTGTTTTTT. Its protein product is CASSQSWVRNEKLFF.

The chain recombines TRBV28 with TRBJ2-2; unclear D gene. Germline V gene data show CDR1 as MDHEN and CDR2 as SYDVKM. Trimming took 7 bases from V and 3 from J, leaving 12 bases between them. The CDR3 spans 14 residues. The CDR3 spells CASKLGPHTGELFF. The CDR3, as DNA: TGTGCCAGCAAGTTAGGCCCCCACACCGGGGAGCTGTTTTTT.

J is TRBJ2-1 and V is TRBV9; TRBD2 matches 9 bases. The germline V gene has CDR1 SGDLS and CDR2 YYNGEE. CDR3 length: 14 amino acids. V gave up 10 bases and J gave up 12 bases; unmatched junction bases: 17. The CDR3 spells CARNLGLAEGGQFF. CDR3 sequence (DNA): TGTGCCCGCAACCTGGGACTAGCCGAGGGGGGGCAGTTCTTC.

This clonotype came up a few times. The V call is TRBV30, the J call TRBJ2-3, with D unclear. CDR3 length: 11 residues. Germline lookup yields CDR1 GTSNPN and CDR2 SVGIG (reference sequence). V was clipped by 2 bases and J by 6 bases, with 6 bases between them. The CDR3 loop reads CAWSPGDTQYF. The CDR3 region has the DNA TGTGCCTGGAGTCCCGGGGATACGCAGTATTTT.

The chain joins TRBV9 to TRBJ2-7; 12 bases are shared with TRBD2. The CDR3 has 15 amino acids. V was clipped by 4 bases and J by 3 bases; unmatched bases: 5. Germline lookup yields CDR1 SGDLS and CDR2 YYNGEE. DNA of the CDR3: TGTGCCAGCAGCTCCGGGACTAGCGGGCACTACGAGCAGTACTTC. Its protein is CASSSGTSGHYEQYF.

The V gene is TRBV6-2 or TRBV6-3, the J gene TRBJ2-7, with D perhaps being TRBD1 or TRBD2 (5 bases each). Judging by the DNA end, TRBJ2-5 fits better; the J call may be wrong. Germline values: CDR1 MNHEY, CDR2 SVGEGT. The CDR3 has 16 residues. For the CDR3, the DNA is TGTGCCAGCAGTTACTCTAATTGGGGGACCGGTGGGACCCAGTACTTC. It specifies CASSYSNWGTGGTQYF.

The chain couples TRBV5-1 to TRBJ2-3, with a possible D match to TRBD2 (5 bases). V gave up 0 bases and J gave up 14 bases, with 13 bases separating them. The V gene's germline CDR1 is SGHRS and CDR2 YFSETQ. The CDR3 loop spans 12 amino acids. The CDR3 sequence: CASSLDPSSWYF. CDR3 DNA sequence: TGCGCCAGCAGCTTGGACCCTAGCTCATGGTATTTT.

This rearrangement joins TRBV5-1 to TRBJ2-1, with 14 nucleotides matching TRBD2. With 4 bases clipped from V and 10 bases from J, the junction kept 13 bases outside the gene matches. There are 17 residues in the CDR3. The germline gives CDR1 SGHRS, CDR2 YFSETQ. CDR3 region: CASSLAGTSGGGEEQFF. In DNA, the CDR3 is TGCGCCAGCAGCCTAGCCGGGACTAGCGGGGGAGGAGAGGAGCAGTTCTTC.

The CDR3 sequence: CATSDLLNNEQFF. DNA of the CDR3: TGTGCCACCAGTGACCTTTTAAATAATGAGCAGTTCTTC. This rearrangement joins TRBV24-1 to TRBJ2-1; D not resolved. Per the germline V gene, CDR1 is KGHDR and CDR2 is SFDVKD. Trimming shortened V by 4 bases and J by 7 bases, and 10 bases separated the two germline ends. The CDR3 has 13 residues.

The chain combines TRBV6-5 with TRBJ2-7; D remains ambiguous. With 8 bases removed from V and 5 bases from J, the gap between germline ends came to 16 bases. The length of the CDR3 is 13 residues. The germline V gene has CDR1 MNHEY and CDR2 SVGAGI. This CDR3 is CASLSVGRHEQYF. Written as DNA, the CDR3 is TGTGCCAGCCTATCCGTAGGGCGCCACGAGCAGTACTTC.

The chain recombines TRBV10-3 with TRBJ2-5, with 9 positions matching TRBD2. Germline V gene sequence: CDR1 ENHRY, CDR2 SYGVKD. This CDR3 region has 15 residues. The V and J ends lost 6 bases and 2 bases, in that order; junction bases with no gene match: 7. The DNA for the CDR3 is TGTGCCATCAGCGTAGGCGGGAGGGGACAAGAGACCCAGTACTTC. This codes for CAISVGGRGQETQYF.

This clonotype appeared a few times. The chain couples TRBV20-1 to TRBJ1-6; TRBD1 might be the D (5 bases). Trimming cost V 1 base and J 9 bases, with 19 bases left between them. The CDR3 is made up of 16 amino acids. Per germline, CDR1 DFQATT and CDR2 SNEGSKA (reference sequence). CDR3 DNA: TGCAGTGCTAGAGCGTCCTCGAGTCGGGGCAGTTCACCCCTCCACTTT. This encodes CSARASSSRGSSPLHF.

This chain joins TRBV24-1 and TRBJ1-6; tentative D call: TRBD1 (5 bases). Between the trimmed V and J ends, which lost 4 bases and 9 bases, there was a span of 15 bases. The germline V gene has CDR1 KGHDR and CDR2 SFDVKD. The CDR3 contains 15 residues. This chain's CDR3 is CATSDPGYGGSPLHF. For the CDR3, the DNA is TGTGCCACCAGTGACCCCGGCTACGGGGGTTCACCCCTCCACTTT.